Each of the 24 T cell receptor beta chains below was sequenced from the same sample in a study of beta chain features in type 1 diabetes (dated by TCRdb to the late 2010s). The library was prepared using the immunoSEQ multiplex PCR assay. The entire amount of isolated RNA was reverse transcribed using the High Capacity cDNA Reverse Transcription Kit, so the sequenced TCRB transcripts were expressed ones. Here the immuneACCESS table is served through TCRdb, limited to in-frame sequences with V and J called. Missing clones are a known gap in these copies; in checked studies unresolved V genes cover under half, and the rest lacks a known reason. Recorded for this sample are about 210,000 clones; approximately 11% of them occurred a single time. The ten largest clones capture 1% to 1.5% of the sample. Input material: central memory CD4+ T cells from blood. The receptors originated from a man aged 18 to 30 in good health.

The sample holds a few counts of this clone. The rearrangement links TRBV14 to TRBJ1-4; TRBD1 agrees at 7 bases. The CDR3 length is 16 residues. Trimming at V came to 0 bases and at J to 4 bases, leaving 5 bases not matched to a gene. CDR1 is SGHDN and CDR2 is FVKESK in the germline V gene. CDR3 residues: CASSQEWQGGNEKLFF. The CDR3 DNA reads as TGTGCCAGCAGCCAAGAGTGGCAGGGGGGTAATGAAAAACTGTTTTTT.

The gene calls are TRBV29-1 and TRBJ2-3; D remains unclear. The CDR3 spans 15 residues. Germline CDR1 is SQVTM and CDR2 is ANQGSEA. V was shortened by 3 bases and J by 0 bases, with 13 bases between the two germline ends. The CDR3, as DNA: TGCAGCGTTGATCGAGACGTATCCAGCACAGATACGCAGTATTTT. Residues: CSVDRDVSSTDTQYF.

The chain links TRBV7-2 to TRBJ2-2; D is unresolved. Germline V gives CDR1 SGHTA, CDR2 FQGNSA. The CDR3 consists of 11 residues. With 4 bases removed from V and 5 bases from J, the gap between germline ends came to 2 bases. For the CDR3, the DNA is TGTGCCAGCAGCTCGACCGGGGAGCTGTTTTTT. Protein: CASSSTGELFF.

This clone has ten or more counts. The chain employs TRBV19 and TRBJ2-2; D is undetermined. The CDR3 spans 14 residues. V gave up 10 bases and J gave up 6 bases, with 18 bases separating them. Germline CDR1 and CDR2: LNHDA and SQIVND (reference sequence). In DNA, the CDR3 is TGTGCCACCAAGCCCTGGTTGGCGGCCGGGGAGCTGTTTTTT. Amino acid sequence: CATKPWLAAGELFF.

This clone was seen a few times. The genes are TRBV28 and TRBJ1-2, with D uncertain. The germline gives CDR1 MDHEN, CDR2 SYDVKM. The CDR3 covers 15 residues. V lost 3 bases and J 0 bases, leaving 11 bases between the germline ends. CDR3 residues: CASSFYQNANYGYTF. CDR3 nucleotide sequence: TGTGCCAGCAGTTTCTATCAAAATGCTAACTATGGCTACACCTTC.

The sample holds a few counts of this clone. The chain is built from TRBV7-9 and TRBJ2-5, with TRBD1 identical over 11 bases. V lost 4 bases to trimming and J lost 4 bases; unmatched junction nucleotides: 2. Per germline, CDR1 SEHNR and CDR2 FQNEAQ (reference sequence). The CDR3 loop spans 14 amino acids. CDR3 DNA: TGTGCCAGCAGCTCTGGACAGGGGGCAGAGACCCAGTACTTC. Its translation: CASSSGQGAETQYF.

This clone was recorded a few times. This chain joins TRBV2 and TRBJ2-5; D gene uncertain. Germline lookup yields CDR1 SNHLY and CDR2 FYNNEI. Trimming removed 5 bases at V and 0 bases at J, with 4 bases between. The CDR3 spans 12 residues. The DNA for the CDR3 is TGTGCCAGCAGTATATACCAAGAGACCCAGTACTTC. Residues: CASSIYQETQYF.

The J gene is TRBJ2-3, the V gene TRBV7-2; D not resolved. The V gene's germline CDR1 is SGHTA and CDR2 FQGNSA. The CDR3 has 15 amino acids. The ends were cut back, 6 bases at V and 0 bases at J, with 13 bases in the middle. As DNA, the CDR3 is TGTGCCAGCAGTCTCTCACGCGCCAGCACAGATACGCAGTATTTT. Protein sequence: CASSLSRASTDTQYF.

For this clone: Compared with germline, one end of the junction differs, possibly owing to a read error. Written as DNA, the CDR3 is TGTGCTAGCAGCTTAGCCCCGGGTAAAGGGACCTACGAGCAGTACTTC. This sequence encodes CASSLAPGKGTYEQYF. The chain joins TRBV7-7 to TRBJ2-7; D gene uncertain. From germline, CDR1 is SSHAT and CDR2 FNYEAQ (reference sequence). The CDR3 length is 16 residues.

This clone was detected only a few times. The V and J genes are TRBV27 and TRBJ2-2; TRBD2 agrees at 14 bases. Trimming cost V 6 bases and J 6 bases; bases outside gene matches: 3. CDR1 is MNHEY and CDR2 is SMNVEV in the germline V gene (reference sequence). This CDR3 is built from 15 residues. The CDR3 sequence: CASRVTSGRAGELFF. Written as DNA, the CDR3 is TGTGCCAGCAGGGTGACTAGCGGGAGGGCCGGGGAGCTGTTTTTT.

This clone was seen ten or more times. The chain employs TRBV23-1 and TRBJ1-5; the match to TRBD1 covers 7 bases. TRBV23-1 counts as an open reading frame of uncertain function. V shed 6 bases and J 6 bases; nucleotides not matched to a gene: 8. The CDR3 covers 14 residues. CDR3 in DNA: TGCGCCAGCAGGCATGACAGGGCTCGTCAGCCCCAGCATTTT. Translation: CASRHDRARQPQHF.

This clone occurred a few times. The V gene is TRBV30, the J gene TRBJ2-7; D ambiguous. Germline V lookup: CDR1 GTSNPN, CDR2 SVGIG (reference sequence). The CDR3 spans 16 residues. V dropped 1 base and J dropped 2 bases, with 18 bases sitting between them. The DNA for the CDR3 is TGTGCCTGGAGTGCTCTCTCGGGCCAGGCCCCCTACGAGCAGTACTTC. This codes for CAWSALSGQAPYEQYF.

This rearrangement joins TRBV7-9 to TRBJ1-2; 9 nucleotides line up with TRBD1. J was trimmed by 0 bases and V by 4 bases; bases with no gene match: 0. The CDR3 sequence is 14 residues long. The germline gives CDR1 SEHNR, CDR2 FQNEAQ (reference sequence). The CDR3 DNA follows: TGTGCCAGCAGCTGGACAGGGGCTAACTATGGCTACACCTTC. This translates into CASSWTGANYGYTF.

This clone was counted between two and nine times. The rearrangement joins TRBV7-8 to TRBJ2-7; 10 nucleotides match TRBD1. CDR3 length equals 16 residues. The V gene end was trimmed by 5 bases and the J gene end by 4 bases; junction bases not matched to a gene: 11. Germline V CDR1 and CDR2: SGHVS, FQNEAQ. The CDR3 protein is CASSRAGTGAGYEQYF. DNA of the CDR3: TGTGCCAGCAGCCGAGCCGGGACAGGGGCAGGGTACGAGCAGTACTTC.

This clone was observed a few times. The chain has TRBV30 and TRBJ1-5, with D uncertain. CDR3 length equals 14 residues. Germline lookup yields CDR1 GTSNPN and CDR2 SVGIG (reference sequence). The ends were cut back, 0 bases at V and 5 bases at J, with 11 bases in the middle. CDR3 sequence: CAWSVKSEDQPQHF. The CDR3 bases are TGTGCCTGGAGTGTGAAATCGGAGGATCAGCCCCAGCATTTT.

The V call is TRBV5-1, the J call TRBJ2-5; 9 nucleotides match TRBD2. V lost 4 bases to trimming and J lost 5 bases; unmatched junction nucleotides: 3. Germline V gene lookup returns CDR1 SGHRS and CDR2 YFSETQ. There are 13 residues in the CDR3. The CDR3 nucleotides read TGCGCCAGCAGCGTTACTAGCGGGGAGACCCAGTACTTC. Its protein is CASSVTSGETQYF.

This clone was detected a few times. The CDR3 protein is CSVDYGYTF. CDR3 nucleotides: TGCAGCGTCGACTATGGCTACACCTTC. The gene calls are TRBV29-1 and TRBJ1-2; D ambiguous. Germline loops: CDR1 SQVTM, CDR2 ANQGSEA. Trimming cost V 6 bases and J 3 bases, with 2 bases left between them. This CDR3 comprises 9 residues. The whole variable domain, remainder taken from reference TRBV29-1 and TRBJ1-2, is SAVISQKPSRDICQRGTSLTIQCQVDSQVTMMFWYRQQPGQSLTLIATANQGSEATYESGFVIDKFPISRPNLTFSTLTVSNMSPEDSSIYLCSVDYGYTFGSGTRLTVV.

The genes are TRBV30 and TRBJ2-6; perhaps TRBD2 as D (6 bases). CDR3 length equals 16 residues. Germline-derived CDR1 and CDR2 are GTSNPN and SVGIG (reference sequence). V was pared by 8 bases and J by 0 bases, with 17 bases between. This chain's CDR3 is CAGVRDSFSGANVLTF. The CDR3 coding sequence is TGTGCCGGAGTCCGGGACTCTTTCTCTGGGGCCAACGTCCTGACTTTC.

A note on this clone: Other nucleotide sequences in the sample specify the same CDR3. The chain joins TRBV7-2 to TRBJ2-2, with D perhaps assigned TRBD1 or TRBD2 (7 bases each). Per germline, CDR1 SGHTA and CDR2 FQGNSA. Trimming cost V 5 bases and J 0 bases, with 10 bases left between them. CDR3 length: 15 amino acids. The CDR3 loop reads CASSPGGANTGELFF. The CDR3 coding sequence is TGTGCCAGCAGCCCAGGGGGGGCGAACACCGGGGAGCTGTTTTTT.

This clone was observed many times. The genes are TRBV25-1 and TRBJ1-3, with D possibly TRBD1 on 6 matching bases. Germline CDR1 and CDR2: MGHDK and SYGVNS. The V and J ends lost 11 bases and 0 bases respectively, with 14 bases between them. The CDR3 runs 14 residues. The CDR3 sequence: CASRGALSGNTIYF. In DNA, the CDR3 is TGTGCCTCTCGGGGGGCTCTCTCTGGAAACACCATATATTTT.

This clone was seen only a few times. CDR3: CASRAAVGDYEQYF. The CDR3 DNA follows: TGTGCCAGCAGGGCGGCGGTAGGGGACTACGAGCAGTACTTC. The chain has TRBV5-4 and TRBJ2-7, with TRBD1 as a possible D gene (5 bases). The CDR3 extends over 14 amino acids. V dropped 5 bases and J dropped 3 bases, with 15 bases sitting between them. From germline, CDR1 is SGHNT and CDR2 YYREEE (reference sequence).

The genes are TRBV7-2 and TRBJ2-6, with 9 bases aligning to TRBD2. Looked up from germline, CDR1 is SGHTA and CDR2 is FQGNSA. The CDR3 contains 18 residues. Trimming cost V 2 bases and J 0 bases; bases outside gene matches: 5. CDR3 DNA: TGTGCCAGCAGCTTAATGGCTAGCGGGGCCTCTGGGGCCAACGTCCTGACTTTC. It is translated as CASSLMASGASGANVLTF.

The CDR3 DNA reads TGTGCCAGCCACTCGGCGGGAGGTAACAATGAGCAGTTCTTC. Its protein product is CASHSAGGNNEQFF. V usage is TRBV19 and J usage is TRBJ2-1, with 8 bases identical to TRBD2. Germline values: CDR1 LNHDA, CDR2 SQIVND (reference sequence). The CDR3 length is 14 residues. J gave up 5 bases and V 9 bases, and 9 bases lay outside the gene matches.

This clone was recorded a few times. V usage is TRBV5-5 and J usage is TRBJ2-7; no clear D gene. Germline CDR1 SGHKS, CDR2 YYEKEE (reference sequence). The CDR3 is 11 amino acids. The germline V and J ends were trimmed by 2 bases and 1 base, with 1 base remaining between them. In nucleotides, the CDR3 is TGTGCCAGCAGCTTTTCCTACGAGCAGTACTTC. This gives the protein CASSFSYEQYF.